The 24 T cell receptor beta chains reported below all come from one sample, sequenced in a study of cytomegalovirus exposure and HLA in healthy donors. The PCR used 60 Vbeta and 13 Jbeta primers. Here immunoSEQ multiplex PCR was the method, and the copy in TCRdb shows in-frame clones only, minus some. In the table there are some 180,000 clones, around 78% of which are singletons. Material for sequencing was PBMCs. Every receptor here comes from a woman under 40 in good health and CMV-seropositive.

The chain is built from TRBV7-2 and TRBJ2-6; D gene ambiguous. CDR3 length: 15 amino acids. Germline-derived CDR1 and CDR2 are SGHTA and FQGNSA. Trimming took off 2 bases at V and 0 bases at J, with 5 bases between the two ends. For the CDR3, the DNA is TGTGCCAGCAGCTTACGAGTCTCTGGGGCCAACGTCCTGACTTTC. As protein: CASSLRVSGANVLTF.

CDR3 bases: TGCGCCAGCAGCCGAGGACAGGGGGGCACTGAAGCTTTCTTT. The encoded protein is CASSRGQGGTEAFF. The rearrangement uses TRBV5-1 and TRBJ1-1; 10 bases are a match to TRBD1. V was clipped by 4 bases and J by 4 bases; unmatched bases: 4. Germline CDR1 is SGHRS and CDR2 is YFSETQ. The CDR3 is made up of 14 amino acids. Together with reference TRBV5-1 and TRBJ1-1, the CDR3 gives the full variable domain: KAGVTQTPRYLIKTRGQQVTLSCSPISGHRSVSWYQQTPGQGLQFLFEYFSETQRNKGNFPGRFSGRQFSNSRSEMNVSTLELGDSALYLCASSRGQGGTEAFFGQGTRLTVV.

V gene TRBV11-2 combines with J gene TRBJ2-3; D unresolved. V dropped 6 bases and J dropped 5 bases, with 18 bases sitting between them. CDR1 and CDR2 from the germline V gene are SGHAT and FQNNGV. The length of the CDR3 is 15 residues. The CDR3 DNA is TGTGCCAGCAGACCGAGCGTAATACCTGGAGATACGCAGTATTTT. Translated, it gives CASRPSVIPGDTQYF.

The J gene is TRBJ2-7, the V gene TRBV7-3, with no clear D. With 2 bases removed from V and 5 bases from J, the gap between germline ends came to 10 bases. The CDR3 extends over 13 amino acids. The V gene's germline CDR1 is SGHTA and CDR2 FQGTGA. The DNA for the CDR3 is TGTGCCAGCAGCTTACTGGGTCGGGACGAGCAGTACTTC. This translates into CASSLLGRDEQYF.

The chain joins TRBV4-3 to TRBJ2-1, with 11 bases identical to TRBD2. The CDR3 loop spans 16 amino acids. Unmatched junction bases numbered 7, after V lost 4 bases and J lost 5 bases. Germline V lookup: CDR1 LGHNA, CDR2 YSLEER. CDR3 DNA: TGCGCCAGCAGCCGATCGACTAGCGGGGACCACAATGAGCAGTTCTTC. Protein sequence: CASSRSTSGDHNEQFF.

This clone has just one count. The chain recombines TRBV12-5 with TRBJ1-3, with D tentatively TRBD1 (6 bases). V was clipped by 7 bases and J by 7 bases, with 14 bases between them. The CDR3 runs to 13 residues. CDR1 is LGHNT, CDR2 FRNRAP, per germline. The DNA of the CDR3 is TGTGCTAGTGCCCTGACAGGCTCGAACACCATATATTTT. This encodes CASALTGSNTIYF. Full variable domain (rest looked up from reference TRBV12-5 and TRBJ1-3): DARVTQTPRHKVTEMGQEVTMRCQPILGHNTVFWYRQTMMQGLELLAYFRNRAPLDDSGMPKDRFSAEMPDATLATLKIQPSEPRDSAVYFCASALTGSNTIYFGEGSWLTVV.

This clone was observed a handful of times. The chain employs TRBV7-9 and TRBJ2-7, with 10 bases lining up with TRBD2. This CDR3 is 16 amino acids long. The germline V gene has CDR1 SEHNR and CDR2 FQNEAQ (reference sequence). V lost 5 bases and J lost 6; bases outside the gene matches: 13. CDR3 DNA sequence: TGTGCCAGCAGCCTCGAGGGCGCAGCGGGAGGGAGCGAGCAGTACTTC. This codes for CASSLEGAAGGSEQYF.

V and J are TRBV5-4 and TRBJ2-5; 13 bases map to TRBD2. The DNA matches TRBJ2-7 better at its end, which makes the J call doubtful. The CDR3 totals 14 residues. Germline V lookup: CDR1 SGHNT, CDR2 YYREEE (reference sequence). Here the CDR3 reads CASKLAGGPYEQYF. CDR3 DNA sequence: TGTGCCAGCAAACTAGCGGGAGGGCCCTACGAGCAGTACTTC.

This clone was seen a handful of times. The CDR3 DNA reads as TGTGCCAGCAGCACAACTAGCCCCGGGGAGCTGTTTTTT. It translates to CASSTTSPGELFF. The rearrangement uses TRBV7-9 and TRBJ2-2, with TRBD2 as a possible D gene (6 bases). CDR3 length: 13 residues. Deletions cut 5 bases from V and 6 bases from J, with 10 bases between. CDR1 and CDR2 from the germline V gene are SEHNR and FQNEAQ (reference sequence). The whole variable domain, filled in from reference TRBV7-9 and TRBJ2-2, reads DTGVSQNPRHKITKRGQNVTFRCDPISEHNRLYWYRQTLGQGPEFLTYFQNEAQLEKSRLLSDRFSAERPKGSFSTLEIQRTEQGDSAMYLCASSTTSPGELFFGEGSRLTVL.

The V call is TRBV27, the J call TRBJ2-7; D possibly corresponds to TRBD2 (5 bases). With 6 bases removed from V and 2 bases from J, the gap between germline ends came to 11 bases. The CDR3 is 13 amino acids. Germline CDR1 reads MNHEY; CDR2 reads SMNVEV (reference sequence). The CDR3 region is CASRSGRAYEQYF. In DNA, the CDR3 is TGTGCCAGCAGGTCCGGGCGGGCCTACGAGCAGTACTTC.

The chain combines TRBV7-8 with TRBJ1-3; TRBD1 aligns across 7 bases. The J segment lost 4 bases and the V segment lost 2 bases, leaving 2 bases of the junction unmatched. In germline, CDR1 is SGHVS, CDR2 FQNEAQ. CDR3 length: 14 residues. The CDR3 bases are TGTGCCAGCAGCTTACAGGGGGTCGGAAACACCATATATTTT. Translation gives CASSLQGVGNTIYF.

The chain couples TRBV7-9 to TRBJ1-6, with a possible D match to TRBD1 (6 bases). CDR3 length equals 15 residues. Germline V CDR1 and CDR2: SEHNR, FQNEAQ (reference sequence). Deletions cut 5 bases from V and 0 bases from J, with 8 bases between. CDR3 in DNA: TGTGCCAGCAGCCAGGGGAGCTCCTATAATTCACCCCTCCACTTT. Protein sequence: CASSQGSSYNSPLHF. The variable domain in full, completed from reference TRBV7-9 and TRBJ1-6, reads DTGVSQNPRHKITKRGQNVTFRCDPISEHNRLYWYRQTLGQGPEFLTYFQNEAQLEKSRLLSDRFSAERPKGSFSTLEIQRTEQGDSAMYLCASSQGSSYNSPLHFGNGTRLTVT.

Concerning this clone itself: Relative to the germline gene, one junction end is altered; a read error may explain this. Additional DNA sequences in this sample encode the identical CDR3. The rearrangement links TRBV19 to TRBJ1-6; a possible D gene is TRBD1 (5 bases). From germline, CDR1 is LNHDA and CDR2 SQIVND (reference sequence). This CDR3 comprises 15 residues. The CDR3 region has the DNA TGTGCCAGTAGTATGGGGGGAGACCGGGGATCACCCCTCCATTTT. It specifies CASSMGGDRGSPLHF.

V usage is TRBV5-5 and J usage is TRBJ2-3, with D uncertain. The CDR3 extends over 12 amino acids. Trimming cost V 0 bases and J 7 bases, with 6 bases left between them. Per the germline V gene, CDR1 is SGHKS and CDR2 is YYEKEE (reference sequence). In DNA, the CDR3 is TGTGCCAGCAGCTTGGGTTCGTATACGCAGTATTTT. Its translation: CASSLGSYTQYF.

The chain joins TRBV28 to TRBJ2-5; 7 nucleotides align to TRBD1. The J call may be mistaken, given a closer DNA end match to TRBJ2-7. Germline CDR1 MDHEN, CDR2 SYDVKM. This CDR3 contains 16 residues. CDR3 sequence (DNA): TGTGCCAGCAGGGCCGCCGGGACAGAGAGCTCCTACGAGCAGTACTTC. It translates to CASRAAGTESSYEQYF.

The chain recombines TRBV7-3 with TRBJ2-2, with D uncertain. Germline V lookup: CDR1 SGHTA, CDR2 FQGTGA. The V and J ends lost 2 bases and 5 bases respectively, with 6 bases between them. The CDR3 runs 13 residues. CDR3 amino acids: CASSLLVTGELFF. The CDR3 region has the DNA TGTGCCAGCAGCTTATTAGTGACCGGGGAGCTGTTTTTT.

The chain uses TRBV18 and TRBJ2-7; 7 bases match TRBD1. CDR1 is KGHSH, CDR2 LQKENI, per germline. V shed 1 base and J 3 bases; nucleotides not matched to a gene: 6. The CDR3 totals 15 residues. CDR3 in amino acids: CASSPQQGSYYEQYF. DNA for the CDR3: TGTGCCAGCTCACCACAACAGGGGTCTTACTACGAGCAGTACTTC.

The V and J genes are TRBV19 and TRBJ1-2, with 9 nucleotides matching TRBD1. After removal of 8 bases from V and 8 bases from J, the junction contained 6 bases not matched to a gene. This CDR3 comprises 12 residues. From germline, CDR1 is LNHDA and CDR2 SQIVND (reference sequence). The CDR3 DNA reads TGTGCCAGTGGGGGGACAGGGCTGGGCTACACCTTC. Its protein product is CASGGTGLGYTF.

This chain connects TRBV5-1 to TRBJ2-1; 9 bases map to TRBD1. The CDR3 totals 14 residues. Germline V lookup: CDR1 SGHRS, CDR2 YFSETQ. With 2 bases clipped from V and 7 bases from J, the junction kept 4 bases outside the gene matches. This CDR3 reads CASSLGQGINEQFF. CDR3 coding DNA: TGCGCCAGCAGCTTAGGACAGGGGATAAATGAGCAGTTCTTC. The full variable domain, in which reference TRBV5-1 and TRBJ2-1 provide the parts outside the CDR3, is KAGVTQTPRYLIKTRGQQVTLSCSPISGHRSVSWYQQTPGQGLQFLFEYFSETQRNKGNFPGRFSGRQFSNSRSEMNVSTLELGDSALYLCASSLGQGINEQFFGPGTRLTVL.

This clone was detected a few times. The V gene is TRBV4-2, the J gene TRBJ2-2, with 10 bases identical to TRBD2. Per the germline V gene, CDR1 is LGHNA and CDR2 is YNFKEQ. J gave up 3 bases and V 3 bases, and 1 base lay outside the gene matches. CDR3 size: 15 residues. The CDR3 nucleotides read TGTGCCAGCAGCCAGACTAGCGGGCACACCGGGGAGCTGTTTTTT. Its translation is CASSQTSGHTGELFF.

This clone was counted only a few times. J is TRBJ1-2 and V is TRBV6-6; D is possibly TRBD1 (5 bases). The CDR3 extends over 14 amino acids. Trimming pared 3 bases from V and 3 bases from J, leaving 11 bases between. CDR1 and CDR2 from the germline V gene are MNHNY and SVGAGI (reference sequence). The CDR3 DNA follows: TGTGCCAGCAGTTATACTGACAGCCACTATGGCTACACCTTC. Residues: CASSYTDSHYGYTF.

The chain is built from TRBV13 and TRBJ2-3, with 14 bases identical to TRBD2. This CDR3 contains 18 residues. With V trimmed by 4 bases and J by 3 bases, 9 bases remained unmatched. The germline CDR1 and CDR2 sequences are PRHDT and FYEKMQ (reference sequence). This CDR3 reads CASSSGLAGAFGTDTQYF. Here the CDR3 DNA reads TGTGCCAGCAGCTCGGGACTAGCGGGAGCTTTTGGGACAGATACGCAGTATTTT. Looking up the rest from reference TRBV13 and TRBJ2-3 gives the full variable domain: AAGVIQSPRHLIKEKRETATLKCYPIPRHDTVYWYQQGPGQDPQFLISFYEKMQSDKGSIPDRFSAQQFSDYHSELNMSSLELGDSALYFCASSSGLAGAFGTDTQYFGPGTRLTVL.

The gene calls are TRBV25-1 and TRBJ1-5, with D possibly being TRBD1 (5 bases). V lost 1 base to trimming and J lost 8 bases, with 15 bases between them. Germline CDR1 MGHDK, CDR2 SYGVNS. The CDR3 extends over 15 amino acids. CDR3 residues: CASSESPGTLEPQHF. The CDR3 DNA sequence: TGTGCCAGCAGTGAATCCCCAGGGACTTTGGAGCCCCAGCATTTT.

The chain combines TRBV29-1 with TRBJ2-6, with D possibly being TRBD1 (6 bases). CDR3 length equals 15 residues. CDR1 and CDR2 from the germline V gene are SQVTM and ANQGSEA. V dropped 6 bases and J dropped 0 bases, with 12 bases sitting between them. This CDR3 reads CSVSDSNSGANVLTF. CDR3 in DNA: TGCAGCGTCTCGGACAGCAACTCTGGGGCCAACGTCCTGACTTTC.